The present entry profiles one TCR beta chain with its context. This entry comes from a study of blood T cell repertoires in COVID-19. Here immunoSEQ multiplex PCR was the method, and the copy in TCRdb shows in-frame clones only, minus some. The sample has hundreds of thousands of clones; about four fifths are singletons. The CDR3 spans 14 residues. J lost 8 bases, V lost 0 bases, and 5 bases had no gene match. Germline V gives CDR1 SGHRS, CDR2 YFSETQ. The chain recombines TRBV5-1 with TRBJ2-4, with 7 positions matching TRBD1. Sample: peripheral blood. This TCR derives from a woman aged 45-65 years with acute or convalescent COVID-19. The CDR3 loop is CASSLEGAPDIQYF. The DNA for the CDR3 is TGCGCCAGCAGCTTGGAGGGGGCCCCGGACATTCAGTACTTC. Drawing the rest from reference TRBV5-1 and TRBJ2-4, the complete variable domain is KAGVTQTPRYLIKTRGQQVTLSCSPISGHRSVSWYQQTPGQGLQFLFEYFSETQRNKGNFPGRFSGRQFSNSRSEMNVSTLELGDSALYLCASSLEGAPDIQYFGAGTRLSVL.